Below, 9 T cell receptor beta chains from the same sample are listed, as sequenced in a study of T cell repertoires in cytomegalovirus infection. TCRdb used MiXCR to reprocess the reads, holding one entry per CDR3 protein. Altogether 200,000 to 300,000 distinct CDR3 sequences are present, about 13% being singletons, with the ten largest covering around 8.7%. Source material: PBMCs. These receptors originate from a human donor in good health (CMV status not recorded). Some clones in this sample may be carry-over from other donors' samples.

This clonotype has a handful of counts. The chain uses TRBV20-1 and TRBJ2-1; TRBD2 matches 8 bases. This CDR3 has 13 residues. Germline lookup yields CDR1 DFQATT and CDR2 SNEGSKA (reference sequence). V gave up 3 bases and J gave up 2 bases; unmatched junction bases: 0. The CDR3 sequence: CSASGRAYNEQFF. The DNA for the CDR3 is TGCAGTGCTAGCGGGAGGGCCTACAATGAGCAGTTCTTC.

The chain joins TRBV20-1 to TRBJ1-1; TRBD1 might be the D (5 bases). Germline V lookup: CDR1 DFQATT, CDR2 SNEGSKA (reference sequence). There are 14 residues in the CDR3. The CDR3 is CSPWRGSPNTEAFF. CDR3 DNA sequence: TGCAGCCCGTGGAGGGGCAGCCCGAACACTGAAGCTTTCTTT.

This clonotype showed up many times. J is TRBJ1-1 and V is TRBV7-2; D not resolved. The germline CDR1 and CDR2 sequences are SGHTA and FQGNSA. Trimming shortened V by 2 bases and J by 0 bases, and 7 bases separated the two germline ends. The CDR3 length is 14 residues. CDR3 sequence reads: CASSLLIMNTEAFF. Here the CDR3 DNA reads TGTGCCAGCAGCTTATTGATCATGAACACTGAAGCTTTCTTT.

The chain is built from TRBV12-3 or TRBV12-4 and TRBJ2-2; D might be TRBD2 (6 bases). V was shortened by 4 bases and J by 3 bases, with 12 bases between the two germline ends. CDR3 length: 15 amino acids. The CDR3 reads CASSYRGSYTGELFF. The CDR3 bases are TGTGCCAGCAGTTATCGGGGGAGTTACACCGGGGAGCTGTTTTTT.

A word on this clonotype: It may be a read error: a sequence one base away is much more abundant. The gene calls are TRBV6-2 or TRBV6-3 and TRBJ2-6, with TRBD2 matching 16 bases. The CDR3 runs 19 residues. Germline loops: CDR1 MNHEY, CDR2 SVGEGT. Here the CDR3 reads CASSPGLAGGPLGANILTF. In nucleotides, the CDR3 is TGTGCCAGCAGTCCGGGACTAGCGGGAGGGCCTCTTGGGGCCAACATCCTGACTTTC.

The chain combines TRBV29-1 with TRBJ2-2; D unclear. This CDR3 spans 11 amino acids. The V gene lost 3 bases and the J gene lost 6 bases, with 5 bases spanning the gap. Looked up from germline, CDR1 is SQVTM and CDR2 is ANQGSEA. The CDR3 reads CSVDRAGELFF. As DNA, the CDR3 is TGCAGCGTTGATCGGGCCGGGGAGCTGTTTTTT.

CDR3 coding DNA: TGCGCCAGCACCCGCTGGACCCAGTACTTC. Protein: CASTRWTQYF. This sequence joins TRBV23-1 and TRBJ2-5; D uncertain. TRBV23-1 is treated as an ORF (open reading frame) with a function not yet certain. The CDR3 is made up of 10 amino acids. The germline V and J ends were trimmed by 7 bases and 7 bases, with 7 bases remaining between them.

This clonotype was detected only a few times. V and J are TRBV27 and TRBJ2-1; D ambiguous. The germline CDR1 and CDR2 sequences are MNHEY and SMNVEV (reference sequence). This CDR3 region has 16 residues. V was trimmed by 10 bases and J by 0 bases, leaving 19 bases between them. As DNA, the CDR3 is TGTGCCACCGCAACCGCATTACCAAGCTCCTACAATGAGCAGTTCTTC. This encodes CATATALPSSYNEQFF.

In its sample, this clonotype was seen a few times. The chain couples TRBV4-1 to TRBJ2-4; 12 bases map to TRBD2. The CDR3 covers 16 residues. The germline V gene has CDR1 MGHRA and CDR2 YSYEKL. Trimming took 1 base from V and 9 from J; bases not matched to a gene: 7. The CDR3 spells CASSQGPSGGASIQYF. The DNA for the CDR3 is TGCGCCAGCAGCCAAGGCCCTAGCGGGGGGGCCAGCATTCAGTACTTC.